The following is a T cell receptor beta chain sequence with its context. Its antigen remains unidentified. A v3.0 immunoSEQ assay was performed at survey level. Researchers set sequencing to target 40,000-50,000 T-cell genomes per sample. Measured with immunoSEQ multiplex PCR; TCRdb has only the in-frame clones, and not every one. The profile shows about 17,000 clones, 75% to 85% of them singletons. Germline values: CDR1 KGHSH, CDR2 LQKENI. The CDR3 loop spans 12 amino acids. The V end was cut by 5 bases, the J end by 0 bases, with 1 base between. The data are from a study of long-term antiretroviral therapy in people with HIV. On the study more broadly: The oldest specimens predate the 2015 immediate-ART recommendation by about a decade.

In the United States, treatment was given to all participants with HIV. Notes on the study in general: Pre-ART clonal expansion yielded clones that dominated the repertoire at all time points.

The sequence derives from a man aged 50 or older with HIV. The rearrangement joins TRBV18 to TRBJ2-2; D unresolved. This sample comprised unsorted PBMCs, obtained 0.3 years before starting antiretroviral therapy. CDR3 DNA sequence: TGTGCCAGCTCATCGAACACCGGGGAGCTGTTTTTT. Its translation: CASSSNTGELFF.